This TCR beta chain was sequenced during a study of regulatory T cells in long-lasting Graves disease. Overall study results and limits: When disease was persistent, TRBV28, TRBJ1-2 and TRBJ2-5 were the favored segments.

For TCR beta, libraries came from iRepertoire HTBI primers and Arm-PCR of CDR3 regions. TCRdb independently ran MiXCR on the multiplex PCR reads; one entry per CDR3 protein. The repertoire holds about 430,000 distinct CDR3 sequences, approximately 16% seen once, with approximately 7.8% in the top ten. Time point indicated: newly diagnosed GD, antithyroid drugs for less than 3 months. PBMC-derived RNA was used for the TCR library. About this clonotype itself: The antigen is undetermined.

The CDR3 covers 14 residues. Germline CDR1 is DFQATT and CDR2 is SNEGSKA (reference sequence). These data also featured in a second study, about T cells in Graves' hyperthyroidism and ophthalmopathy. That report notes: Uncontrolled infections, other autoimmune diseases, pregnancy or lactation led to exclusion of patients. With the HTBI primer set, the TCR CDR3 went through a first round of RT-PCR. Ophthalmopathy could be told apart from stable hyperthyroidism with a 13 V-J model.

V usage is TRBV20-1 and J usage is TRBJ2-1; 10 nucleotides align to TRBD2. This TCR came from a woman aged 40 to 49 with Graves disease. Sequencing was performed on peripheral blood mononuclear cells (PBMCs), taken at new diagnosis, from a patient treated with antithyroid drugs. The CDR3 DNA follows: TGCAGCGCCTCCGGGACTAGCGCCTACAATGAGCAGTTCTTC. Its translation: CSASGTSAYNEQFF.